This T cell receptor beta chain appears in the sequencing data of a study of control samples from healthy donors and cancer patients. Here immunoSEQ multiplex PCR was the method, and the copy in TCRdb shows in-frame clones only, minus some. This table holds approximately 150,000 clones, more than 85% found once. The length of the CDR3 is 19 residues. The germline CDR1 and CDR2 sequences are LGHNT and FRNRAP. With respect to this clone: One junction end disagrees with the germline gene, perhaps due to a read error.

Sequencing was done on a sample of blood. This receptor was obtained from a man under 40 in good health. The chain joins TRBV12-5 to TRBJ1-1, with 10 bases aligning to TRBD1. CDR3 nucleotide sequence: TGTGCTAGTGGCTTGGTGGCCGAGACAGGGGGCGCCATGGGAACTGAAGCTTTCTTT. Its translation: CASGLVAETGGAMGTEAFF.